Shown below are 21 T cell receptor beta chains from a single sample sequenced in a study of regulatory T cells in long-lasting Graves disease. Combining iRepertoire HTBI primers with Arm-PCR of CDR3 regions, the authors built TCR beta libraries. TCRdb re-called the multiplex PCR reads with MiXCR, one entry per CDR3 protein. The sample contains 300,000 to 400,000 distinct CDR3 sequences, roughly a fifth of which appear only once. Time point described: persistent/refractory GD, antithyroid drugs over 5 years with positive TRAb. Generation of the TCR library employed RNA extracted from PBMCs. Source: peripheral blood mononuclear cells (PBMCs), taken when the disease was refractory, from a patient treated with antithyroid drugs. Source of these receptors: a female donor with Graves disease.

This clonotype was picked up one time. V gene TRBV2 combines with J gene TRBJ2-4; tentative D call: TRBD2 (5 bases). Germline values: CDR1 SNHLY, CDR2 FYNNEI. Trimming stripped 8 bases from V and 8 bases from J, with 10 bases between. CDR3 length: 11 residues. CDR3 in DNA: TGTGCCAGCGGTTCGAGGGACATTCAGTACTTC. Protein sequence: CASGSRDIQYF.

In this sample, this clonotype turned up many times. This CDR3 is CASSLFPGQGYEQYF. In DNA form, the CDR3 reads TGTGCCAGCAGTTTATTTCCGGGGCAGGGATACGAGCAGTACTTC. The chain uses TRBV28 and TRBJ2-7, with D perhaps matching TRBD1 or TRBD2 (5 bases each). CDR1 is MDHEN and CDR2 is SYDVKM in the germline V gene. V was cut by 1 base and J by 4 bases, with 14 bases left in between. CDR3 size: 15 residues.

This clonotype came up many times. The genes are TRBV28 and TRBJ1-1; maybe TRBD1 (5 bases). The CDR3 covers 13 residues. In germline, CDR1 is MDHEN, CDR2 SYDVKM. The V end lost 7 bases, the J end lost 10 bases, and 19 bases lay between the germline ends. The CDR3 DNA reads as TGTGCCAGCAACTCGGGGGAAGGGTGGAGAGCTTTCTTT. Its protein product is CASNSGEGWRAFF.

The chain has TRBV11-2 and TRBJ2-1; 11 nucleotides align to TRBD2. CDR1 is SGHAT and CDR2 is FQNNGV in the germline V gene. Trimming removed 2 bases from V and 7 bases from J; junction bases left unmatched: 4. The CDR3 has 15 amino acids. CDR3 DNA: TGTGCCAGCAGCTTAACTAGCGGGGGAATAAATGAGCAGTTCTTC. Protein sequence: CASSLTSGGINEQFF.

This clonotype was picked up many times. The chain joins TRBV12-3 or TRBV12-4 to TRBJ1-2, with TRBD1 as a possible D gene (6 bases). The CDR3 extends over 14 amino acids. Trimming pared 7 bases from V and 4 bases from J, leaving 16 bases between. Here the CDR3 DNA reads TGTGCCAGCATGATCGGGGGGCTTAGCTATGGCTACACCTTC. Protein product: CASMIGGLSYGYTF.

The CDR3 spells CSAGGFGASKRTGELFF. The CDR3 nucleotides read TGCAGCGCTGGGGGCTTTGGAGCATCCAAGAGGACCGGGGAGCTGTTTTTT. The genes are TRBV29-1 and TRBJ2-2, with TRBD1 as a possible D gene (6 bases). The CDR3 is made up of 17 amino acids. Germline CDR1 and CDR2: SQVTM and ANQGSEA. Between the trimmed V and J ends, which lost 7 bases and 5 bases, there was a span of 26 bases.

With respect to this clonotype: Its ends do not fully match the called genes, so a read error is possible. This chain connects TRBV7-9 to TRBJ2-1, with 7 bases lining up with TRBD2. The CDR3 has 17 amino acids. The germline V gene has CDR1 SEHNR and CDR2 FQNEAQ (reference sequence). CDR3 amino acids: CAGSLLPTGTTYNEQFF. For the CDR3, the DNA is TGTGCCGGCAGCTTACTCCCGACCGGGACTACCTACAATGAGCAGTTCTTC. The whole variable domain, remainder taken from reference TRBV7-9 and TRBJ2-1, is DTGVSQNPRHKITKRGQNVTFRCDPISEHNRLYWYRQTLGQGPEFLTYFQNEAQLEKSRLLSDRFSAERPKGSFSTLEIQRTEQGDSAMYLCAGSLLPTGTTYNEQFFGPGTRLTVL.

The chain joins TRBV6-1 to TRBJ1-5; maybe TRBD1 (5 bases). CDR1 and CDR2 (germline): MNHNS, SASEGT. V lost 6 bases and J 5 bases, leaving 35 bases between the germline ends. The CDR3 has 21 residues. The CDR3 protein is CASSQNPGRGNFITAYQPQHF. The CDR3 DNA follows: TGTGCCAGCAGCCAGAATCCGGGACGGGGGAATTTTATTACGGCGTATCAGCCCCAGCATTTT.

This clonotype was detected many times. This chain connects TRBV5-1 to TRBJ1-5, with a weak D call TRBD1 (6 bases). V lost 0 bases, J lost 4 bases, and 11 bases lay in between. The length of the CDR3 is 15 residues. Germline CDR1 and CDR2: SGHRS and YFSETQ. This CDR3 is CASSLEGQPNQPQHF. In DNA form, the CDR3 reads TGCGCCAGCAGCTTGGAAGGACAGCCTAATCAGCCCCAGCATTTT.

This clonotype showed up just a few times. The chain couples TRBV20-1 to TRBJ2-1, with D possibly TRBD1 on 6 matching bases. V gave up 1 base and J gave up 0 bases, with 16 bases separating them. This CDR3 has 17 residues. From germline, CDR1 is DFQATT and CDR2 SNEGSKA (reference sequence). The CDR3 sequence is CSARVPRGTGSYNEQFF. CDR3 in DNA: TGCAGTGCTAGAGTCCCGAGGGGGACGGGCTCCTACAATGAGCAGTTCTTC.

The chain recombines TRBV7-9 with TRBJ1-5, with TRBD1 matching 9 bases. Germline assignment: CDR1 SEHNR and CDR2 FQNEAQ (reference sequence). The trim removed 1 base at V and 4 bases at J, leaving 5 bases unmatched. The CDR3 extends over 16 amino acids. Written as DNA, the CDR3 is TGTGCCAGCAGCTTAGGGGCCGGGACAGGGAATCAGCCCCAGCATTTT. It is translated as CASSLGAGTGNQPQHF.

This clonotype was observed a few times. The CDR3 region has the DNA TGTGCCAGCAGTAGGACAGGGGTGGCCGGGGAGCTGTTTTTT. Translation: CASSRTGVAGELFF. The chain employs TRBV12-3 or TRBV12-4 and TRBJ2-2, with 9 bases fitting TRBD1. The CDR3 spans 14 residues. Trimming at V came to 5 bases and at J to 6 bases, leaving 4 bases not matched to a gene.

The chain uses TRBV29-1 and TRBJ1-2; D is perhaps TRBD1 (6 bases). The CDR3 is 14 amino acids. V shed 7 bases and J shed 12 bases, with 27 bases lying between them. Germline V gene lookup returns CDR1 SQVTM and CDR2 ANQGSEA. This CDR3 reads CSARRGVNSAEDTF. CDR3 DNA sequence: TGCAGCGCTCGAAGGGGGGTGAACAGCGCGGAAGACACCTTC. Based on the CDR3 plus reference TRBV29-1 and TRBJ1-2, the full variable domain is SAVISQKPSRDICQRGTSLTIQCQVDSQVTMMFWYRQQPGQSLTLIATANQGSEATYESGFVIDKFPISRPNLTFSTLTVSNMSPEDSSIYLCSARRGVNSAEDTFGSGTRLTVV.

This clonotype was found many times. The rearrangement joins TRBV5-1 to TRBJ1-4, with 9 bases matching TRBD1. In germline, CDR1 is SGHRS, CDR2 YFSETQ. The CDR3 has 15 amino acids. V shed 7 bases and J 5 bases; nucleotides not matched to a gene: 9. The CDR3 protein is CASRQTGGENEKLFF. The CDR3 DNA is TGCGCCAGCCGCCAAACAGGGGGCGAAAATGAAAAACTGTTTTTT.

This clonotype appeared a few times. The chain uses TRBV7-9 and TRBJ1-5; possible D gene TRBD1, 6 bases. The ends were cut back, 3 bases at V and 4 bases at J, with 10 bases in the middle. The CDR3 contains 14 residues. Germline values: CDR1 SEHNR, CDR2 FQNEAQ (reference sequence). CDR3 amino acids: CASSFDRFNQPQHF. The DNA for the CDR3 is TGTGCCAGCAGCTTCGACAGGTTTAATCAGCCCCAGCATTTT.

This clonotype was seen at least ten times. This chain joins TRBV7-3 and TRBJ1-1, with a tentative D call TRBD1 (5 bases). The CDR3 contains 14 residues. V lost 0 bases and J lost 5, with 10 bases in between. Germline values: CDR1 SGHTA, CDR2 FQGTGA. CDR3 protein: CASSLTGGFTEAFF. The CDR3 DNA follows: TGTGCCAGCAGCTTAACGGGGGGTTTTACTGAAGCTTTCTTT.

The chain uses TRBV6-2 or TRBV6-3 and TRBJ2-7; 8 nucleotides agree with TRBD2. The CDR3 extends over 15 amino acids. The V gene's germline CDR1 is MNHEY and CDR2 SVGEGT. The ends lost 5 bases at V and 1 base at J; junction bases unmatched: 7. This CDR3 is CASSGGGRGSYEQYF. CDR3 bases: TGTGCCAGCAGTGGCGGGGGGCGGGGGTCCTACGAGCAGTACTTC.

The table lists this clonotype with a few counts. The CDR3 reads CSVRIRGGDQPQHF. The CDR3 DNA reads as TGCAGCGTTAGGATCCGGGGGGGGGATCAGCCCCAGCATTTT. The V and J genes are TRBV29-1 and TRBJ1-5, with a tentative D call TRBD1 (5 bases). The germline CDR1 and CDR2 sequences are SQVTM and ANQGSEA. This CDR3 is 14 amino acids long. Trimming left V 5 bases short and J 5 bases short, with 16 bases between.

The chain joins TRBV5-1 to TRBJ1-1; TRBD1 agrees at 7 bases. There are 14 residues in the CDR3. Losses at the gene ends were 4 bases for V and 6 bases for J; bases not matched to a gene: 9. Germline V gene lookup returns CDR1 SGHRS and CDR2 YFSETQ. The CDR3 bases are TGCGCCAGCAGCCGACAGGGACCGGCCCCTGAAGCTTTCTTT. It yields the protein CASSRQGPAPEAFF. Filled out from reference TRBV5-1 and TRBJ1-1, the complete variable domain reads KAGVTQTPRYLIKTRGQQVTLSCSPISGHRSVSWYQQTPGQGLQFLFEYFSETQRNKGNFPGRFSGRQFSNSRSEMNVSTLELGDSALYLCASSRQGPAPEAFFGQGTRLTVV.

The chain combines TRBV11-2 with TRBJ2-1; 10 bases are a match to TRBD2. V lost 5 bases, J lost 5 bases, and 9 bases stayed unmatched. The CDR3 is made up of 16 amino acids. CDR1 SGHAT and CDR2 FQNNGV come from the germline V gene. CDR3 region: CASSDLAGGEDNEQFF. DNA of the CDR3: TGTGCCAGCAGCGATTTAGCGGGAGGTGAGGACAATGAGCAGTTCTTC.

Comments on this clonotype: Germline and junction disagree at one end, which may indicate a read error. The chain combines TRBV20-1 with TRBJ2-5, with 10 bases lining up with TRBD2. This CDR3 contains 14 residues. The germline V gene has CDR1 DFQATT and CDR2 SNEGSKA (reference sequence). CDR3 coding DNA: TGCAGTGCTCTCGGACTAGCGGATCAAGAGGCCCAGTACTTC. Protein sequence: CSALGLADQEAQYF.